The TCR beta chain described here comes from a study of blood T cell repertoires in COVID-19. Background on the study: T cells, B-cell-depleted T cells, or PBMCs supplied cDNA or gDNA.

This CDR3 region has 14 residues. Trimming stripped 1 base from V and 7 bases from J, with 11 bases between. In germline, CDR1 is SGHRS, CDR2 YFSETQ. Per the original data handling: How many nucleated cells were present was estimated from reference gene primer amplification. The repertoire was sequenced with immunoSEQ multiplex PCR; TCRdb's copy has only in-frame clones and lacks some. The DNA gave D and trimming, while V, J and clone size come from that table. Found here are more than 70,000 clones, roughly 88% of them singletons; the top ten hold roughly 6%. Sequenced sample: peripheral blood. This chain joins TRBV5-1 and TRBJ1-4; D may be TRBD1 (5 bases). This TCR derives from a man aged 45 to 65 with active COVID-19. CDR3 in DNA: TGCGCCAGCAGCTTGCAGGGCCTCGGTGAAAAACTGTTTTTT. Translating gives CASSLQGLGEKLFF.